This T cell receptor beta chain was profiled in a study of shared clonotypes between healthy human individuals (dated by TCRdb to 2020 to 2021). About the investigation overall: The cohort included a few men and a couple of women between 18 and 49 years of age. For each donor, CD4 naive and CD4 memory were each run on three plates, CD8 naive on two plates, and CD8 memory on one plate. The study deeply sequenced blood TCR repertoires of about 5 healthy adults to estimate repertoire size and the extent of clonotype sharing between individuals. Different laboratories and diverse techniques were used to prepare libraries and sequence TCR repertoires, to increase sequencing depth and limit assay-specific biases. Per donor, leukapheresis produced somewhere between about 0.8 and 9 billion PBMCs.

Here V drops 4 bases and J drops 4 bases, and the junction holds 5 bases not matched to any gene. Sequences SQVTM (CDR1) and ANQGSEA (CDR2) are obtained from the germline V gene. Counted from cysteine to phenylalanine, this CDR3 has 13 amino acids. Kept here is only the CDR3 DNA, which spans 39 bases and is read in frame from base 1. TCR CDR3 regions were amplified from genomic DNA by multiplex PCR using the deep immunoSEQ assay. For each cell subset, the extracted genomic DNA was distributed evenly across all wells of several immunoSEQ 96-well plates, and each plate served as one replicate. For sorted subsets, each replicate PCR was loaded with 200 ng genomic DNA, equivalent to some 31,000 T cell genomes. The purified libraries were quantified using a Qubit 3.0 fluorometer, sized with a Bioanalyzer 2100, and then quantified again using the KAPA Library Quantification kit. Every immunoSEQ 96-well plate was sequenced on a dedicated single-read 150-cycle Illumina NextSeq 550 flow cell. Per the original workflow: Because the immunoSEQ output included only junctional sequences and no quality scores, the filtering could not be the same as the filtering used for full-length reads. Sequences were annotated with PyIR, a Python wrapper for IgBLAST v1.9, using IMGT germline references to assign V/J genes and CDR3. Reads were filtered out if the reads had weak V/J assignments (E-value above 1e-6), no CDR3, stop codons, out-of-frame junctions, or ambiguous translated residues. V3J clonotypes were defined as sequences sharing an identical inferred V gene, J gene, and CDR3 amino acid sequence. Percentage overlap between repertoires was computed as shared unique clonotypes divided by the size of the smaller repertoire. Three approaches were used to assess repertoire richness: RTK rarefaction, the Chao1 estimator, and Recon v2.1 estimates of unobserved clonotypes. OLGA was used to compute generation probabilities for all TCRbeta clonotypes that the gDNA method yielded from a few donors. TCRdb re-hosts the immuneACCESS table, in-frame sequences only. Its copies lack some clones; in the studies checked, an unresolved V gene accounts for under half of them, and the cause for the rest is not known. Clonal size and the V and J genes are those of that table, whereas D and trimming came from the DNA. The sample records about 990,000 clones, more than 75% of which are singletons. The ten largest clones represent 0.6% to 0.7% of the sample.

Donors were healthy HIV-negative adults with no recently reported acute infections or vaccinations. All donors were Caucasian adults living in Nashville, Tennessee, USA. CD4+ T cells were enriched by magnetic negative selection; naive cells were then positively selected on CD45RA, and the negative fraction formed the memory subset. After blood collection by leukapheresis, PBMCs were isolated using Ficoll-Histopaque density gradient centrifugation and then cryopreserved in the vapor phase of liquid nitrogen. Analytical flow cytometry was used to check the purity and quantity of each magnetically sorted T cell population. Genomic DNA was isolated from every sorted fraction and measured by UV absorbance on a Nanodrop 2000c. On the study overall, not on this receptor specifically: Compared with non-shared clonotypes, clonotypes shared by all four sorted-subset donors had higher generation probabilities. Sampling was restricted to blood, and TCR repertoires in tissues likely differ from the TCR repertoires found in blood. The genetic and exposure-history diversity represented was limited by the small number of donors. When several donors were compared, the shared fraction of clonotypes was about 5.5% for naive CD4, 3.5% for naive CD8, 2.3% for memory CD4, and 0.35% to 0.4% for memory CD8. Rarefaction of sorted-subset datasets indicated incomplete sequencing despite the large sequencing depth. Estimated clonotype richness was generally larger for naive than for memory subsets. Pairwise subsampling indicated that sequencing depth was expected to affect the degree of clonotype sharing among donors.

This clone was seen repeatedly, ten times or more. No antigen is known for it. No qualities accompany the bases; no much larger clone lies one base away. In this chain, TRBV29-1 is recombined with TRBJ2-7, with 9 bases in between that match TRBD1. The material sequenced was memory CD4+ T cells from PBMCs. Read against the paper, the sample's cell subset or site label means: CD45RA-negative fraction. This clonotype was obtained from a man aged 18 to 29 in good health. Some clones in this sample may be carry-over from other donors' samples. The DNA is TGCAGCGTTGCGGACAGGGGAAAGTACGAGCAGTACTTC. It codes for CSVADRGKYEQYF.